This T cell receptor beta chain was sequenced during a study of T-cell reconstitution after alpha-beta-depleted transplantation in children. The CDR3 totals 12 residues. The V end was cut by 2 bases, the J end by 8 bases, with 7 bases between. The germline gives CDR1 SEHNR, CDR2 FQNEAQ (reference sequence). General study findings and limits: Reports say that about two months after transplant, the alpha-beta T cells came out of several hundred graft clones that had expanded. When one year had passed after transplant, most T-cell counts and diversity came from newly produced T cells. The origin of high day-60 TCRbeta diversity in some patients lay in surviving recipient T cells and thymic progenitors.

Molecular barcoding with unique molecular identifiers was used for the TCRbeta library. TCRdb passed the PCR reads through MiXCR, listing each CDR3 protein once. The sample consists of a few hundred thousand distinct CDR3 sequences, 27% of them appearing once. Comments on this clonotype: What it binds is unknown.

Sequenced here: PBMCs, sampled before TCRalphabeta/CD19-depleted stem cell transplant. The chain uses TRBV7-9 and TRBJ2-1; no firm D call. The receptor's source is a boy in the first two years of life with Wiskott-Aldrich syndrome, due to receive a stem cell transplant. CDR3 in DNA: TGTGCCAGCAGCTTATCGGTGCATGAGCAGTTCTTC. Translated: CASSLSVHEQFF.